The 27 T cell receptor beta chains presented below share a single source sample, sequenced in a study of PD-1 blockade in classical Hodgkin lymphoma. Noted time point: cycle 4 day 1 (C4D1), after 6 weeks of nivolumab. Each patient's relapse followed autologous stem cell transplantation, and brentuximab vedotin exposure varied. Assay: immunoSEQ multiplex PCR; the TCRdb copy retains only in-frame clones and omits some. The data show over 50,000 clones, 86% seen once. The starting material was peripheral blood mononuclear cells (PBMCs), obtained before the fourth cycle of nivolumab. All receptors derive from a human donor with classical Hodgkin lymphoma.

The chain combines TRBV5-6 with TRBJ1-2; D unresolved. The CDR3 has 14 amino acids. Germline lookup yields CDR1 SGHDT and CDR2 YYEEEE. Trimming removed 0 bases at V and 6 bases at J, with 12 bases between. The chain's CDR3 is CASSLGQESNGYTF. The CDR3, as DNA: TGTGCCAGCAGCTTGGGGCAGGAATCCAATGGCTACACCTTC.

The chain employs TRBV11-3 and TRBJ2-1, with D possibly TRBD1 on 5 matching bases. The CDR3 has 14 residues. Germline loops: CDR1 SGHNT, CDR2 YENEEA. Trimming stripped 3 bases from V and 6 bases from J, with 12 bases between. DNA of the CDR3: TGTGCCAGCAGCTTGGGCAGGGCAAGCAATGAGCAGTTCTTC. As protein: CASSLGRASNEQFF. Drawing the rest from reference TRBV11-3 and TRBJ2-1, the complete variable domain is EAGVVQSPRYKIIEKKQPVAFWCNPISGHNTLYWYLQNLGQGPELLIRYENEEAVDDSQLPKDRFSAERLKGVDSTLKIQPAELGDSAVYLCASSLGRASNEQFFGPGTRLTVL.

This clone appeared a single time. The V call is TRBV5-1, the J call TRBJ2-4; 9 bases align to TRBD1. CDR1 SGHRS and CDR2 YFSETQ come from the germline V gene. This CDR3 has 17 residues. Germline trimming cut 3 bases from V and 0 bases from J; bases unmatched to any gene: 7. CDR3 sequence: CASSYGGQGLAKNIQYF. In DNA form, the CDR3 reads TGCGCCAGCAGCTACGGGGGACAGGGACTAGCCAAAAACATTCAGTACTTC.

This rearrangement joins TRBV11-3 to TRBJ1-1; TRBD1 agrees at 7 bases. Trimming cost V 5 bases and J 1 base; bases outside gene matches: 7. CDR1 and CDR2 (germline): SGHNT, YENEEA. The CDR3 spans 15 residues. DNA for the CDR3: TGTGCCAGCAGCGACTCGGGACAGACGAACACTGAAGCTTTCTTT. It specifies CASSDSGQTNTEAFF. Full variable domain (rest looked up from reference TRBV11-3 and TRBJ1-1): EAGVVQSPRYKIIEKKQPVAFWCNPISGHNTLYWYLQNLGQGPELLIRYENEEAVDDSQLPKDRFSAERLKGVDSTLKIQPAELGDSAVYLCASSDSGQTNTEAFFGQGTRLTVV.

The rearrangement links TRBV27 to TRBJ1-1; a weak D match, TRBD1 (6 bases). V was clipped by 4 bases and J by 4 bases, with 10 bases between them. Germline values: CDR1 MNHEY, CDR2 SMNVEV (reference sequence). The CDR3 has 13 amino acids. This CDR3 reads CASSSQGRTEAFF. CDR3 sequence (DNA): TGTGCCAGCAGTTCTCAGGGGCGCACTGAAGCTTTCTTT.

V and J are TRBV10-3 and TRBJ2-7; 11 nucleotides line up with TRBD2. The CDR3 contains 13 residues. The V segment lost 3 bases and the J segment 11 bases; nucleotides outside the gene matches: 6. From germline, CDR1 is ENHRY and CDR2 SYGVKD. This CDR3 reads CAISDFSGRAEYF. The DNA for the CDR3 is TGTGCCATCAGTGATTTTAGCGGGAGGGCCGAGTACTTC.

The rearrangement uses TRBV28 and TRBJ2-5, with TRBD2 matching 13 bases. The CDR3 runs 17 residues. V was clipped by 5 bases and J by 4 bases; unmatched bases: 10. CDR1 is MDHEN and CDR2 is SYDVKM in the germline V gene. Written as DNA, the CDR3 is TGTGCCAGCAGTACACCGGGACTAGCGGGGACCCGAGAGACCCAGTACTTC. It is translated as CASSTPGLAGTRETQYF.

The chain uses TRBV5-6 and TRBJ1-2; D possibly corresponds to TRBD1 (5 bases). The V gene lost 3 bases and the J gene lost 9 bases, with 27 bases spanning the gap. Germline V CDR1 and CDR2: SGHDT, YYEEEE. The CDR3 sequence is 17 residues long. CDR3 protein: CASSSIVGEGNRGSYTF. The CDR3 DNA reads TGTGCCAGCAGCTCGATTGTGGGGGAGGGGAATCGTGGAAGCTACACCTTC.

Only a few counts were recorded for this clone. The chain uses TRBV7-2 and TRBJ2-2; D remains ambiguous. The CDR3 length is 15 residues. The V end lost 2 bases, the J end lost 3 bases, and 10 bases lay between the germline ends. Germline CDR1 SGHTA, CDR2 FQGNSA. This CDR3 reads CASSLFSAHTGELFF. The CDR3 region has the DNA TGTGCCAGCAGCTTATTTTCAGCGCACACCGGGGAGCTGTTTTTT.

The chain couples TRBV6-6 to TRBJ2-1, with 9 bases fitting TRBD2. Germline CDR1 and CDR2: MNHNY and SVGAGI (reference sequence). V shed 6 bases and J 9 bases; nucleotides not matched to a gene: 9. This CDR3 is 14 amino acids long. The DNA for the CDR3 is TGTGCCAGCAGCGGGGCGGGGGGGCGCCCTGAGCAGTTCTTC. Translation: CASSGAGGRPEQFF.

This sequence joins TRBV20-1 and TRBJ2-7; no reliable D call. Trimming took 3 bases from V and 5 from J, leaving 5 bases between them. From germline, CDR1 is DFQATT and CDR2 SNEGSKA (reference sequence). The CDR3 loop spans 10 amino acids. CDR3 in DNA: TGCAGTGCTAGGAAGGACGAGCAGTACTTC. It yields the protein CSARKDEQYF.

The chain is built from TRBV28 and TRBJ2-4; D is unresolved. The germline V and J ends were trimmed by 2 bases and 0 bases, with 14 bases remaining between them. The CDR3 spans 17 residues. Germline values: CDR1 MDHEN, CDR2 SYDVKM. CDR3 region: CASSLPLGVGAKNIQYF. Here the CDR3 DNA reads TGTGCCAGCAGTTTACCCCTAGGCGTTGGAGCCAAAAACATTCAGTACTTC.

This clone was counted a single time. The chain combines TRBV27 with TRBJ2-3, with 11 bases matching TRBD1. This CDR3 contains 14 residues. Germline V CDR1 and CDR2: MNHEY, SMNVEV (reference sequence). J lost 4 bases, V lost 4 bases, and 1 base had no gene match. The CDR3, as DNA: TGTGCCAGCAGTTGGGACAGGGGGGCAGATACGCAGTATTTT. Translation gives CASSWDRGADTQYF.

J is TRBJ1-1 and V is TRBV6-1; no firm D call. Trimming shortened V by 5 bases and J by 0 bases, and 4 bases separated the two germline ends. The CDR3 is 12 amino acids. Per the germline V gene, CDR1 is MNHNS and CDR2 is SASEGT. Here the CDR3 reads CASSQMNTEAFF. Here the CDR3 DNA reads TGTGCCAGCAGTCAGATGAACACTGAAGCTTTCTTT.

The genes are TRBV5-4 and TRBJ2-5; D is uncertain. Trimming stripped 1 base from V and 3 bases from J, with 7 bases between. CDR1 and CDR2 from the germline V gene are SGHNT and YYREEE (reference sequence). CDR3 length: 13 amino acids. The CDR3 spells CASSLIPEETQYF. CDR3 coding DNA: TGTGCCAGCAGCTTGATCCCCGAAGAGACCCAGTACTTC.

The chain joins TRBV19 to TRBJ2-7, with TRBD1 matching over 12 bases. CDR3 size: 15 residues. Trimming took 6 bases from V and 6 from J; bases not matched to a gene: 9. CDR1 is LNHDA, CDR2 SQIVND, per germline (reference sequence). The DNA of the CDR3 is TGTGCCAGTAGGCCACCGGGACAGGGGGCGACCGAGCAGTACTTC. It yields the protein CASRPPGQGATEQYF.

J is TRBJ2-7 and V is TRBV14; D not resolved. This CDR3 contains 14 residues. Germline CDR1 reads SGHDN; CDR2 reads FVKESK. The V and J ends lost 1 base and 3 bases respectively, with 10 bases between them. This CDR3 reads CASSQGGLLYEQYF. For the CDR3, the DNA is TGTGCCAGCAGCCAAGGTGGGCTCCTCTACGAGCAGTACTTC.

The chain carries TRBV7-3 and TRBJ2-7; TRBD2 matches at 11 bases. V shed 11 bases and J 3 bases; nucleotides not matched to a gene: 9. Germline CDR1 reads SGHTA; CDR2 reads FQGTGA. The CDR3 runs 14 residues. The CDR3 nucleotides read TGTGCCCGGGAGGGGGGACTAGCGGTCTACGAGCAGTACTTC. Translated: CAREGGLAVYEQYF.

The rearrangement joins TRBV10-3 to TRBJ2-1; TRBD1 matches at 8 bases. The CDR3 is made up of 13 amino acids. After removal of 6 bases from V and 9 bases from J, the junction contained 7 bases not matched to a gene. Germline values: CDR1 ENHRY, CDR2 SYGVKD. CDR3 nucleotides: TGTGCCATCAGCAGGGGGCTGGGCCTTGAGCAGTTCTTC. This gives the protein CAISRGLGLEQFF.

The chain couples TRBV15 to TRBJ2-2; 7 bases agree with TRBD1. This CDR3 has 16 residues. CDR1 is LNHNV, CDR2 YYDKDF, per germline (reference sequence). J gave up 5 bases and V 0 bases, and 6 bases lay outside the gene matches. CDR3 region: CATSRDQRGPTGELFF. CDR3 in DNA: TGTGCCACCAGCAGAGATCAGAGGGGGCCGACCGGGGAGCTGTTTTTT.

The CDR3 region has the DNA TGTGCCAGCGAGATTAGGCTAGCGGGAGGTGAGACCCAGTACTTC. It yields the protein CASEIRLAGGETQYF. The V and J genes are TRBV27 and TRBJ2-5; TRBD2 matches 11 bases. V lost 8 bases, J lost 5 bases, and 10 bases stayed unmatched. The V gene's germline CDR1 is MNHEY and CDR2 SMNVEV (reference sequence). This CDR3 region has 15 residues.

This rearrangement joins TRBV6-4 to TRBJ2-2, with unresolved D. V lost 0 bases and J lost 0, with 8 bases in between. This CDR3 is built from 16 residues. Germline CDR1 is MRHNA and CDR2 is SNTAGT. The CDR3 sequence: CASSDSPGANTGELFF. The CDR3 nucleotides are TGTGCCAGCAGTGACTCCCCAGGTGCGAACACCGGGGAGCTGTTTTTT.

This clone was seen a few times. V and J are TRBV7-2 and TRBJ2-6; D is perhaps TRBD1 or TRBD2 (5 bases each). The germline gives CDR1 SGHTA, CDR2 FQGNSA. The CDR3 covers 17 residues. Trimming pared 4 bases from V and 0 bases from J, leaving 13 bases between. The CDR3 DNA follows: TGTGCCAGCAGCTGGGGTGGGACGGTCTCTGGGGCCAACGTCCTGACTTTC. It translates to CASSWGGTVSGANVLTF. The full variable domain, with the rest looked up from reference TRBV7-2 and TRBJ2-6, is GAGVSQSPSNKVTEKGKDVELRCDPISGHTALYWYRQSLGQGLEFLIYFQGNSAPDKSGLPSDRFSAERTGGSVSTLTIQRTQQEDSAVYLCASSWGGTVSGANVLTFGAGSRLTVL.

A note on this clone: The junction does not match germline at one end; this may be a read error. The chain uses TRBV18 and TRBJ2-5; D might be TRBD2 (6 bases). The CDR3 loop spans 14 amino acids. Germline V gene data show CDR1 as KGHSH and CDR2 as LQKENI. The CDR3 bases are TGTGCCAGCTCGCCACAGAGGGGAGGAGAGACCCAGTACTTC. This codes for CASSPQRGGETQYF.

Here the CDR3 reads CASSMLPGQGTYEQYF. The DNA of the CDR3 is TGTGCCAGTAGTATGTTACCGGGACAGGGCACCTACGAGCAGTACTTC. This chain connects TRBV19 to TRBJ2-7; 9 bases are shared with TRBD1. The CDR3 runs 16 residues. V was pared by 3 bases and J by 2 bases, with 8 bases of the junction left unmatched. Germline V gene lookup returns CDR1 LNHDA and CDR2 SQIVND (reference sequence).

This clone was picked up a small number of times. The chain couples TRBV4-3 to TRBJ2-1, with 7 positions matching TRBD2. The trim removed 0 bases at V and 0 bases at J, leaving 2 bases unmatched. The CDR3 covers 16 residues. Looked up from germline, CDR1 is LGHNA and CDR2 is YSLEER. DNA of the CDR3: TGCGCCAGCAGCCAAGAACTAGCGTACTCCTACAATGAGCAGTTCTTC. Protein product: CASSQELAYSYNEQFF.

The chain joins TRBV11-2 to TRBJ2-2; TRBD1 matches at 7 bases. The germline gives CDR1 SGHAT, CDR2 FQNNGV. Trimming took 4 bases from V and 2 from J; bases not matched to a gene: 7. There are 16 residues in the CDR3. The CDR3 loop is CASSSFRGSNTGELFF. In DNA, the CDR3 is TGTGCCAGCAGCTCGTTCAGGGGGAGTAACACCGGGGAGCTGTTTTTT.